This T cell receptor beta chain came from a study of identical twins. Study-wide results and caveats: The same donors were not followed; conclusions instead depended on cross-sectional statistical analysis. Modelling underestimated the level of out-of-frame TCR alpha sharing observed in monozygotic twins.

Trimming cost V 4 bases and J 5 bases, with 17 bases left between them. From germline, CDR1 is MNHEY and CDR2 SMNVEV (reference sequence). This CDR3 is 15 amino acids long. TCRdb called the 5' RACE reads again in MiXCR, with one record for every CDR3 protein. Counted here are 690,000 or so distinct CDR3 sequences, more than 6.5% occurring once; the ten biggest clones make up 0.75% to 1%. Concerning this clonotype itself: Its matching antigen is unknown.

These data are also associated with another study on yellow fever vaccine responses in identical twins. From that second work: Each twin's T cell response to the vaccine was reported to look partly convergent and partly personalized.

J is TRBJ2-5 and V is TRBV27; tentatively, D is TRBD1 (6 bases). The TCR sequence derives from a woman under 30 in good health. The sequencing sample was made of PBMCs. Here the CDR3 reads CASSSPRGSFETQYF. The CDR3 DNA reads TGTGCCAGCAGTTCTCCCAGGGGTAGCTTCGAGACCCAGTACTTC.